A single sample gave rise to the 30 T cell receptor beta chains below, sequenced in a study of blood T cells in healthy people across ages (dated by TCRdb to between 2014 and 2016). Library construction relied on 5' RACE. TCRdb lists the instrument as Illumina HiSeq 2500. The second PCR ran for roughly 7 to 11 cycles and used a J-beta primer mix along with a sample-barcoded 5' primer. TCRdb reprocessing: public reads trimmed at Q25 with fastp, clones called with MiXCR, in-frame beta chains kept. Every CDR3 protein is listed once, alongside the most common genes and DNA of its rows. For this sample there are more than 800,000 distinct CDR3 sequences; under 45% appear just once. The ten largest clonotypes hold around 18% of the sample. The sequenced sample was blood. The receptors shown here come from a woman aged 60-75 years in good health.

This clonotype was seen a few times. This chain joins TRBV11-2 and TRBJ2-1; TRBD2 matches 12 bases. Germline loops: CDR1 SGHAT, CDR2 FQNNGV. Trimming at V came to 5 bases and at J to 14 bases, leaving 7 bases not matched to a gene. CDR3 length equals 13 residues. DNA of the CDR3: TGTGCCAGCAGCCCCGGACTAGCGGGATCAGAGTTCTTC. This gives the protein CASSPGLAGSEFF.

The rearrangement joins TRBV2 to TRBJ1-4, with a weak D call TRBD1 (5 bases). The germline V gene encodes CDR1 SNHLY and CDR2 FYNNEI. The germline V and J ends were trimmed by 5 bases and 5 bases, with 21 bases remaining between them. The CDR3 runs 17 residues. The CDR3 reads CASSIQPGGRLNEKLFF. DNA for the CDR3: TGTGCCAGCAGTATACAGCCCGGGGGACGGTTAAATGAAAAACTGTTTTTT.

V usage is TRBV5-1 and J usage is TRBJ1-3; D gene ambiguous. V lost 3 bases, J lost 0 bases, and 13 bases lay in between. Germline V lookup: CDR1 SGHRS, CDR2 YFSETQ. This CDR3 contains 16 residues. The CDR3 region is CASSYGLGSSGNTIYF. The CDR3 coding sequence is TGCGCCAGCAGCTATGGACTGGGAAGCTCTGGAAACACCATATATTTT.

The rearrangement uses TRBV20-1 and TRBJ2-3, with D possibly being TRBD2 (6 bases). Trimming shortened V by 4 bases and J by 6 bases, and 20 bases separated the two germline ends. Germline CDR1 DFQATT, CDR2 SNEGSKA (reference sequence). The CDR3 runs to 15 residues. The CDR3 sequence: CSATTLGSREDTQYF. The CDR3 coding sequence is TGCAGTGCTACAACCTTGGGGAGCCGGGAGGATACGCAGTATTTT.

This clonotype was detected a few times. This chain links TRBV7-9 with TRBJ2-1; 10 nucleotides match TRBD2. V was clipped by 5 bases and J by 6 bases; unmatched bases: 7. CDR3 length: 15 residues. In germline, CDR1 is SEHNR, CDR2 FQNEAQ (reference sequence). This chain's CDR3 is CASSHTSGNFNEQFF. In DNA form, the CDR3 reads TGTGCCAGCAGCCACACTAGCGGGAATTTCAATGAGCAGTTCTTC.

Points on this clonotype: A read error may explain this, as a much larger clone is one base away. The rearrangement joins TRBV7-2 to TRBJ1-1, with D unclear. Germline V gene data show CDR1 as SGHTA and CDR2 as FQGNSA. This CDR3 comprises 13 residues. CDR3 in DNA: TGTGCCAACAGCCTACGGCGGACGGGGGAAGCTTTCTTT. This encodes CANSLRRTGEAFF.

In this sample, this clonotype turned up many times. This rearrangement joins TRBV4-1 to TRBJ2-6, with D uncertain. V gave up 1 base and J gave up 0 bases, with 7 bases separating them. This CDR3 region has 16 residues. Germline CDR1 and CDR2: MGHRA and YSYEKL. CDR3 sequence reads: CASSQVPDSGANVLTF. CDR3 bases: TGCGCCAGCAGCCAAGTACCGGACTCTGGGGCCAACGTCCTGACTTTC.

This clonotype appeared a single time. The CDR3 reads CSVDKGPRTGELFF. Written as DNA, the CDR3 is TGCAGCGTTGACAAGGGGCCAAGAACCGGGGAGCTGTTTTTT. The chain is built from TRBV29-1 and TRBJ2-2; the D gene is possibly TRBD1 (5 bases). Germline V gene sequence: CDR1 SQVTM, CDR2 ANQGSEA. The CDR3 sequence is 14 residues long. V lost 3 bases, J lost 5 bases, and 13 bases lay in between.

This clonotype appeared once. V gene TRBV5-1 combines with J gene TRBJ2-1; TRBD2 aligns across 13 bases. The CDR3 is 20 amino acids. Per the germline V gene, CDR1 is SGHRS and CDR2 is YFSETQ. V lost 3 bases and J lost 6; bases outside the gene matches: 18. CDR3 sequence (DNA): TGCGCCAGCAGCTCGACCAGGACTAGCGGGAGAATGGTACGCTTCAATGAGCAGTTCTTC. Amino acid sequence: CASSSTRTSGRMVRFNEQFF.

The J gene is TRBJ2-7, the V gene TRBV10-2, with D tentatively TRBD1 (5 bases). The J call may be faulty, since TRBJ2-5 better matches the DNA end. CDR3 length: 13 amino acids. Germline V gives CDR1 WSHSY, CDR2 SAAADI. The CDR3, as DNA: TGCGCCAGCAGTGTATCAGGGTACGAGACCCAGTACTTC. This gives the protein CASSVSGYETQYF.

This clonotype has a handful of counts. The chain combines TRBV7-6 with TRBJ2-7; 11 bases agree with TRBD2. V lost 1 base, J lost 2 bases, and 10 bases stayed unmatched. Germline CDR1 SGHVS, CDR2 FNYEAQ. The CDR3 totals 18 residues. Written as DNA, the CDR3 is TGTGCCAGCAGCTTAGATAGTGGGACTAGCGGAACCGCCTACGAGCAGTACTTC. Amino acids: CASSLDSGTSGTAYEQYF.

Comment on this clonotype: Germline is not matched at one junction end, which may reflect a read error. The chain joins TRBV7-9 to TRBJ1-4; D unresolved. The length of the CDR3 is 12 residues. Germline CDR1 reads SEHNR; CDR2 reads FQNEAQ (reference sequence). The CDR3 spells CSSSLYEEKLFF. The CDR3 DNA is TGTTCCAGCAGCTTGTATGAAGAAAAACTGTTTTTT. The full variable domain, its missing parts supplied by reference TRBV7-9 and TRBJ1-4, is DTGVSQNPRHKITKRGQNVTFRCDPISEHNRLYWYRQTLGQGPEFLTYFQNEAQLEKSRLLSDRFSAERPKGSFSTLEIQRTEQGDSAMYLCSSSLYEEKLFFGSGTQLSVL.

The genes are TRBV7-8 and TRBJ2-5; 8 bases fit TRBD2. CDR3 length: 17 residues. The junction had 9 bases not matched to a gene; V was cut back by 1 base and J by 2 bases. Germline CDR1 and CDR2: SGHVS and FQNEAQ. The CDR3 spells CASSLGNGLAVQETQYF. CDR3 nucleotides: TGTGCCAGCAGCTTAGGCAATGGACTAGCAGTTCAAGAGACCCAGTACTTC.

Comments on this clonotype: A read error may explain this, as a much larger clone is one base away. The chain uses TRBV28 and TRBJ2-7, with 10 bases fitting TRBD1. Trimming removed 4 bases from V and 5 bases from J; junction bases left unmatched: 8. Germline V gene sequence: CDR1 MDHEN, CDR2 SYDVKM. The CDR3 is made up of 15 amino acids. The CDR3 DNA follows: TGTGCCAGCAGTTCCCGGGACAGGGGTCACGACGAGCAGTACTTC. Encoded protein: CASSSRDRGHDEQYF.

The chain is built from TRBV12-3 or TRBV12-4 and TRBJ1-1, with D possibly TRBD1 on 6 matching bases. Trimming cost V 0 bases and J 1 base, with 12 bases left between them. The CDR3 extends over 16 amino acids. Here the CDR3 reads CASSLASIGGNTEAFF. In DNA form, the CDR3 reads TGTGCCAGCAGTTTAGCGTCGATAGGGGGGAACACTGAAGCTTTCTTT.

This chain joins TRBV3-1 and TRBJ2-7; D gene uncertain. Germline values: CDR1 LGHDT, CDR2 YNNKEL (reference sequence). Deletions cut 0 bases from V and 11 bases from J, with 14 bases between. CDR3 size: 13 residues. CDR3: CASSQDMNAPEYF. The CDR3 DNA reads as TGTGCCAGCAGCCAAGATATGAACGCGCCGGAGTACTTC.

This clonotype appeared a few times. V usage is TRBV11-1 and J usage is TRBJ2-1; 10 bases align to TRBD2. Germline V CDR1 and CDR2: SGHAT, FQDESV (reference sequence). This CDR3 has 16 amino acids. The trim removed 6 bases at V and 4 bases at J, leaving 9 bases unmatched. For the CDR3, the DNA is TGTGCCAGCAGTCGAACTAGCGGGACCCGTTACAATGAGCAGTTCTTC. Its translation is CASSRTSGTRYNEQFF.

The chain combines TRBV11-3 with TRBJ2-6; perhaps TRBD1 as D (6 bases). This CDR3 is built from 18 residues. V gave up 1 base and J gave up 0 bases, with 13 bases separating them. The V gene's germline CDR1 is SGHNT and CDR2 YENEEA. As DNA, the CDR3 is TGTGCCAGCAGCTTAGGGTCGGGACAATGCTCTGGGGCCAACGTCCTGACTTTC. It specifies CASSLGSGQCSGANVLTF.

This clonotype was counted between two and nine times. Here the CDR3 reads CSGRGDEQFF. CDR3 nucleotides: TGCAGTGGCAGGGGCGATGAGCAGTTCTTC. The J gene is TRBJ2-1, the V gene TRBV20-1; weak D call: TRBD1 (6 bases). CDR1 is DFQATT, CDR2 SNEGSKA, per germline (reference sequence). The CDR3 consists of 10 residues. V was pared by 7 bases and J by 8 bases, with 9 bases between.

Many counts were recorded for this clonotype. J is TRBJ2-5 and V is TRBV11-2; TRBD1 aligns across 7 bases. The junction had 6 bases not matched to a gene; V was cut back by 0 bases and J by 8 bases. CDR3 length: 14 amino acids. Germline V lookup: CDR1 SGHAT, CDR2 FQNNGV. CDR3 nucleotide sequence: TGTGCCAGCAGCTTAGATACCGGGACAGAAACCCAGTACTTC. Amino acids: CASSLDTGTETQYF. Drawing the rest from reference TRBV11-2 and TRBJ2-5, the complete variable domain is EAGVAQSPRYKIIEKRQSVAFWCNPISGHATLYWYQQILGQGPKLLIQFQNNGVVDDSQLPKDRFSAERLKGVDSTLKIQPAKLEDSAVYLCASSLDTGTETQYFGPGTRLLVL.

The chain carries TRBV20-1 and TRBJ2-3; a weak D match, TRBD2 (5 bases). Germline-derived CDR1 and CDR2 are DFQATT and SNEGSKA (reference sequence). The CDR3 loop spans 16 amino acids. V dropped 0 bases and J dropped 2 bases, with 15 bases sitting between them. DNA for the CDR3: TGCAGTGCTAGAGATCTAAGGAGCGGTAACACAGATACGCAGTATTTT. This encodes CSARDLRSGNTDTQYF.

The V gene is TRBV7-9, the J gene TRBJ1-1; D gene uncertain. The germline V gene has CDR1 SEHNR and CDR2 FQNEAQ (reference sequence). The length of the CDR3 is 14 residues. The V gene lost 6 bases and the J gene lost 4 bases, with 15 bases spanning the gap. The CDR3 is CASRLGGFGTEAFF. The CDR3, as DNA: TGTGCCAGCAGACTGGGAGGGTTTGGCACTGAAGCTTTCTTT.

The CDR3 reads CASSEARVTIKGRNEKLFF. The CDR3, as DNA: TGTGCCAGCAGTGAAGCCCGGGTGACAATTAAGGGCCGAAATGAAAAACTGTTTTTT. This chain uses TRBV6-1 with TRBJ1-4; D unclear. CDR3 size: 19 residues. The V end was cut by 0 bases, the J end by 5 bases, with 22 bases between. Germline-derived CDR1 and CDR2 are MNHNS and SASEGT.

The J gene is TRBJ2-7, the V gene TRBV6-1, with D possibly called TRBD1 or TRBD2 (6 bases each). Trimming took off 1 base at V and 4 bases at J, with 14 bases between the two ends. Germline V gives CDR1 MNHNS, CDR2 SASEGT. This CDR3 is 15 amino acids long. In DNA form, the CDR3 reads TGTGCCAGCAGTGAAGGAGGGGGGATGGTTTACGAGCAGTACTTC. Its protein is CASSEGGGMVYEQYF.

The V and J genes are TRBV12-3 or TRBV12-4 and TRBJ2-7; perhaps D is TRBD1 or TRBD2 (5 bases each). The CDR3 loop spans 13 amino acids. V dropped 1 base and J dropped 7 bases, with 11 bases sitting between them. The CDR3 region is CASSLGGMGEQYF. CDR3 bases: TGTGCCAGCAGTTTAGGGGGGATGGGAGAGCAGTACTTC.

The chain couples TRBV7-6 to TRBJ2-7; D unresolved. Trimming shortened V by 1 base and J by 3 bases, and 10 bases separated the two germline ends. The CDR3 totals 14 residues. CDR1 is SGHVS, CDR2 FNYEAQ, per germline. CDR3 nucleotides: TGTGCCAGCAGCTTAGGTGTCTCGAACTACGAGCAGTACTTC. This codes for CASSLGVSNYEQYF.

V is TRBV5-1 and J is TRBJ1-6; 9 bases are a match to TRBD1. The CDR3 spans 19 residues. The V segment lost 4 bases and the J segment 1 base; nucleotides outside the gene matches: 12. Germline V CDR1 and CDR2: SGHRS, YFSETQ. The CDR3 spells CASSPGQGIYESYNSPLHF. In DNA, the CDR3 is TGCGCCAGCAGCCCCGGACAGGGGATTTATGAGTCCTATAATTCACCCCTCCACTTT.

The V gene is TRBV4-2, the J gene TRBJ2-7; the D gene is possibly TRBD2 (5 bases). Per the germline V gene, CDR1 is LGHNA and CDR2 is YNFKEQ. The CDR3 length is 15 residues. V gave up 0 bases and J gave up 5 bases, with 14 bases separating them. Here the CDR3 DNA reads TGTGCCAGCAGCCAAGAGTCGGGGTCCCCCGACGAGCAGTACTTC. Its protein product is CASSQESGSPDEQYF.

This clonotype was observed a handful of times. This chain joins TRBV5-1 and TRBJ2-7; 8 nucleotides match TRBD1. Germline CDR1 SGHRS, CDR2 YFSETQ. The J segment lost 3 bases and the V segment lost 2 bases, leaving 10 bases of the junction unmatched. There are 16 residues in the CDR3. CDR3 nucleotide sequence: TGCGCCAGCAGCTTCGGCTCCGGGACAGGATTCTACGAGCAGTACTTC. It is translated as CASSFGSGTGFYEQYF.

The chain carries TRBV4-1 and TRBJ1-5, with D tentatively TRBD1 (6 bases). CDR1 MGHRA and CDR2 YSYEKL come from the germline V gene. The CDR3 has 20 residues. V lost 5 bases to trimming and J lost 2 bases, with 28 bases between them. In DNA, the CDR3 is TGCGCCAGCAGCTATGCTTCGGGTGGAAGGGGGGGCAGGGGCAATCAGCCCCAGCATTTT. Protein product: CASSYASGGRGGRGNQPQHF.